This T cell receptor beta chain derives from a study of blood T cell repertoires in COVID-19. Study in general: The United States, Italy and Spain were the sources of the acute and convalescent COVID-19 samples. Sources were T cells, B-cell-depleted T cells, or PBMCs; the material itself was cDNA or gDNA.

With V trimmed by 5 bases and J by 4 bases, 4 bases remained unmatched. Germline lookup yields CDR1 MNHEY and CDR2 SVGAGI. The CDR3 consists of 13 residues. Authors' analysis steps: By means of reference gene primer amplification, nucleated cell counts were estimated. The method was immunoSEQ multiplex PCR; TCRdb's version includes in-frame clones alone and lacks a portion of them. That table is the source of V, J and clone size, and D and trimming were worked out from the DNA. The repertoire holds fewer than 110,000 clones, with less than 90% as singletons. The genes are TRBV6-5 and TRBJ2-5; 7 bases line up with TRBD2. The receptor's source is a human donor in a cohort sampled during active COVID-19. Material for sequencing was peripheral blood. Here the CDR3 reads CASSRTRGETQYF. CDR3 coding DNA: TGTGCCAGCAGTAGGACTAGGGGAGAGACCCAGTACTTC.